The 8 T cell receptor beta chains given below trace back to one sample, sequenced in a study of blood T cell repertoires in COVID-19. Sequencing used immunoSEQ multiplex PCR; TCRdb keeps in-frame clones, though not all of them. Of 150,000 or so clones in the sample, over 70% are singletons; the top ten hold around 3.6%. The material sequenced was PBMCs or T cells enriched from blood (not recorded which). The receptors originated from a woman aged 50 to 60 in a cohort exposed to, infected with or recovered from COVID-19 (not recorded which).

CDR3 coding DNA: TGTGCCAGTAGTAGTCGACTAGCGGGATACTACGAGCAGTACTTC. Translation gives CASSSRLAGYYEQYF. The chain combines TRBV19 with TRBJ2-7; 11 positions agree with TRBD2. Losses at the gene ends were 4 bases for V and 3 bases for J; bases not matched to a gene: 5. The CDR3 has 15 amino acids. CDR1 is LNHDA, CDR2 SQIVND, per germline (reference sequence).

In this sample, this clone turned up once. The chain carries TRBV5-1 and TRBJ1-4; tentatively, D is TRBD1 (6 bases). CDR3 length equals 16 residues. Germline CDR1 SGHRS, CDR2 YFSETQ. Trimming removed 0 bases at V and 8 bases at J, with 17 bases between. This chain's CDR3 is CASSLAGGGLEEKLFF. The CDR3 nucleotides are TGCGCCAGCAGCTTGGCCGGGGGGGGCTTAGAAGAAAAACTGTTTTTT.

The chain employs TRBV30 and TRBJ2-3; possibly TRBD2 for D (6 bases). Germline assignment: CDR1 GTSNPN and CDR2 SVGIG (reference sequence). V was shortened by 3 bases and J by 0 bases, with 19 bases between the two germline ends. The CDR3 runs 17 residues. The CDR3 coding sequence is TGTGCCTGGAGCGCGGGGCGACAGAATCCTAGCACAGATACGCAGTATTTT. Protein product: CAWSAGRQNPSTDTQYF.

The rearrangement links TRBV19 to TRBJ1-2, with TRBD1 matching 10 bases. The CDR3 has 15 amino acids. Germline V gene data show CDR1 as LNHDA and CDR2 as SQIVND (reference sequence). The J segment lost 6 bases and the V segment lost 1 base, leaving 5 bases of the junction unmatched. The CDR3 sequence: CASSIADRGLNGYTF. The CDR3 DNA follows: TGTGCCAGTAGTATAGCCGACAGGGGGCTAAATGGCTACACCTTC.

The chain couples TRBV19 to TRBJ1-2; D may be TRBD1 (5 bases). CDR1 and CDR2 from the germline V gene are LNHDA and SQIVND (reference sequence). CDR3 length equals 12 residues. V lost 5 bases and J lost 8, with 12 bases in between. Here the CDR3 reads CASSYRGNGYTF. The CDR3 DNA is TGTGCCAGTAGTTATCGGGGGAACGGCTACACCTTC.

The V gene is TRBV5-1, the J gene TRBJ2-3; 7 bases match TRBD1. Per the germline V gene, CDR1 is SGHRS and CDR2 is YFSETQ. The CDR3 is 15 residues long. J was trimmed by 1 base and V by 0 bases; bases with no gene match: 2. In DNA form, the CDR3 reads TGCGCCAGCAGCTTGGTCGGACAGGGCACAGATACGCAGTATTTT. Its translation is CASSLVGQGTDTQYF.

The chain links TRBV3-1 (or the pseudogene TRBV3-2) to TRBJ2-3, with 10 bases fitting TRBD2. The CDR3 is 15 amino acids. Germline V gene sequence: CDR1 LGHDT, CDR2 YNNKEL (reference sequence). Trimming took 4 bases from V and 3 from J; bases not matched to a gene: 4. The CDR3 DNA sequence: TGTGCCAGCAGCCCTCTAGCGGGAGTGACAGATACGCAGTATTTT. This translates into CASSPLAGVTDTQYF.

Only a few counts were recorded for this clone. This chain uses TRBV7-9 with TRBJ1-6; D is ambiguous. Per germline, CDR1 SEHNR and CDR2 FQNEAQ (reference sequence). The CDR3 sequence is 14 residues long. Trimming cost V 1 base and J 6 bases, with 7 bases left between them. CDR3 DNA: TGTGCCAGCAGCTTAGTAACCGGTAATTCACCCCTCCACTTT. Translation: CASSLVTGNSPLHF. Supplemented by reference TRBV7-9 and TRBJ1-6, the full variable domain reads DTGVSQNPRHKITKRGQNVTFRCDPISEHNRLYWYRQTLGQGPEFLTYFQNEAQLEKSRLLSDRFSAERPKGSFSTLEIQRTEQGDSAMYLCASSLVTGNSPLHFGNGTRLTVT.